This T cell receptor beta chain stems from a study of cytomegalovirus exposure and HLA in healthy donors. Findings and limits, study-wide: Productive rates of about 87% or about 30% were seen for most TCR beta V segments in an earlier analysis.

The CDR3 contains 13 residues. Between the trimmed V and J ends, which lost 4 bases and 2 bases, there was a span of 9 bases. Germline V gives CDR1 SGHDT, CDR2 YYEEEE. With regard to this clone: Its matching antigen is unknown.

The PCR was carried out with 60 Vbeta primers and 13 Jbeta primers. Assay used: immunoSEQ multiplex PCR; TCRdb lists only in-frame clones, some missing. The table records more than 80,000 clones, over 60% of them present only once. The chain links TRBV5-6 to TRBJ2-5; the D gene is possibly TRBD1 (5 bases). The specimen sequenced was PBMCs. The TCR comes from a man aged 60 to 69 in good health and CMV-seronegative. The DNA for the CDR3 is TGTGCCAGCAGCGTGGGGCTTCAAGAGACCCAGTACTTC. It encodes CASSVGLQETQYF. Looking up the rest from reference TRBV5-6 and TRBJ2-5 gives the full variable domain: DAGVTQSPTHLIKTRGQQVTLRCSPKSGHDTVSWYQQALGQGPQFIFQYYEEEERQRGNFPDRFSGHQFPNYSSELNVNALLLGDSALYLCASSVGLQETQYFGPGTRLLVL.